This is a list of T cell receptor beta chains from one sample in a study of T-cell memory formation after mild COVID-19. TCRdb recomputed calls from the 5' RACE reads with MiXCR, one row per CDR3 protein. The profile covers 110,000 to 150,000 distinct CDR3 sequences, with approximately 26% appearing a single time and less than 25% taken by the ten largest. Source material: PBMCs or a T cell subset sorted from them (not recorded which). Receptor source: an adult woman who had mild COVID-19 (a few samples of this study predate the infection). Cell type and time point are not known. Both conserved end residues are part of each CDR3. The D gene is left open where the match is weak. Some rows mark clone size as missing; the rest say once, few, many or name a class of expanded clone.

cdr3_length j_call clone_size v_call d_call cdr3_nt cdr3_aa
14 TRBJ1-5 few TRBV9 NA TGTGCCAGCAGCGTAGGTGGCGGAAATCAGCCCCAGCATTTT CASSVGGGNQPQHF
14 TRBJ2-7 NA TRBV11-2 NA TGTGCCAGCAGCACAACGGGACTCTACTACGAGCAGTACTTC CASSTTGLYYEQYF
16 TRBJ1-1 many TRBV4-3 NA TGCGCCAGCAGCCAAGGGTTGGTGGGAGGGAACACTGAAGCTTTCTTT CASSQGLVGGNTEAFF
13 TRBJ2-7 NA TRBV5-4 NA TGTGCCAGCAGCCTAGGGGGGGCCGACGAGCAGTACTTC CASSLGGADEQYF
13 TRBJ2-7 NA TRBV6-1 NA TGTGCCAGCCCCGGGGGGCAGGGCTACGAGCAGTACTTC CASPGGQGYEQYF
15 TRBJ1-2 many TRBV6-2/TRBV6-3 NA TGTGCCAGCAGTTACGTGTCAGGGAACGCCTATGGCTACACCTTC CASSYVSGNAYGYTF
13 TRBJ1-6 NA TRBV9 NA TGTGCCAGCAGCGGACTTGACAGTTCACCCCTCCACTTT CASSGLDSSPLHF
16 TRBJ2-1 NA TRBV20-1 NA TGCAGTGCTAGAGCCCGGGGGCAGGGGGGGTTCAATGAGCAGTTCTTC CSARARGQGGFNEQFF
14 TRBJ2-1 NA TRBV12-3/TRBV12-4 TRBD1 TGTGCCAGCAGGGGGACAGGGGGATACAATGAGCAGTTCTTC CASRGTGGYNEQFF
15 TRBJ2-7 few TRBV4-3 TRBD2 TGCGCCAGCAGCCCCGGGACTAGCGGGAGCTACGAGCAGTACTTC CASSPGTSGSYEQYF
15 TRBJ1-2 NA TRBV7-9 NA TGTGCCAGCAGCTCGCTGTTAGGGAGGGAAGATGGCTACACCTTC CASSSLLGREDGYTF
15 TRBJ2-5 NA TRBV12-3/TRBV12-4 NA TGTGCCAGCACCATAGGGGAACATCACCAAGAGACCCAGTACTTC CASTIGEHHQETQYF
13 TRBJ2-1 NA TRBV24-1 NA TGTGCCACCCGGGCCAGGATCTACACTGAGCAGTTCTTC CATRARIYTEQFF
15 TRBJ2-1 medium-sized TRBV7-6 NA TGTGCCAGCAGCTTAAGCGTGGACTCCTACAATGAGCAGTTCTTC CASSLSVDSYNEQFF
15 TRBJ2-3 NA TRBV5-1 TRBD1 TGCGCCAGCGCCTTCAGTCAGGGGGCCACAGATACGCAGTATTTT CASAFSQGATDTQYF
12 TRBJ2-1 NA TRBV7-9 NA TGTGCCAGCAGCGTCCTACAGATTGAGCAGTTCTTC CASSVLQIEQFF
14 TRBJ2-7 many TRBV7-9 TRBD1 TGTGCCAGCAGCCGGACAGGGCCCTCCTACGAGCAGTACTTC CASSRTGPSYEQYF
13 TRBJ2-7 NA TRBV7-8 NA TGTGCCAGCAGCTCTCGAGCCTCCTACGAGCAGTACTTC CASSSRASYEQYF
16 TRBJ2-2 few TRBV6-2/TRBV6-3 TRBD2 TGTGCCGGAGGGACTAGCGGGAGGGCGAACACCGGGGAGCTGTTTTTT CAGGTSGRANTGELFF
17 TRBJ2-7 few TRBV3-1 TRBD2 TGTGCCAGCAGCCAAGTTTCTAGCGGGACATCCACCTACGAGCAGTACTTC CASSQVSSGTSTYEQYF
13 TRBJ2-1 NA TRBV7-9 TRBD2 TGTGCCAGCCGCGGGGGGCCTCAGAATGAGCAGTTCTTC CASRGGPQNEQFF
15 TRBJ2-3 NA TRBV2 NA TGTGCCAGCAGTGAATGGGGGTTAGACACAGATACGCAGTATTTT CASSEWGLDTDTQYF
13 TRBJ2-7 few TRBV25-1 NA TGTGCCAGCAGTGAAGAGGGAGGCTACGAGCAGTACTTC CASSEEGGYEQYF
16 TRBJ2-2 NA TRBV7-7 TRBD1 TGTGCCAGCAGCCCCGGACAGGGCTGGGGAACCGGGGAGCTGTTTTTT CASSPGQGWGTGELFF
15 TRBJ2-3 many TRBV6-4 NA TGTGCCAGCAGCAGGACAGACTCTAGCACAGATACGCAGTATTTT CASSRTDSSTDTQYF
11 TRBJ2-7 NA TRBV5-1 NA TGCGCCAGCAGCTTCCAGTACGAGCAGTACTTC CASSFQYEQYF